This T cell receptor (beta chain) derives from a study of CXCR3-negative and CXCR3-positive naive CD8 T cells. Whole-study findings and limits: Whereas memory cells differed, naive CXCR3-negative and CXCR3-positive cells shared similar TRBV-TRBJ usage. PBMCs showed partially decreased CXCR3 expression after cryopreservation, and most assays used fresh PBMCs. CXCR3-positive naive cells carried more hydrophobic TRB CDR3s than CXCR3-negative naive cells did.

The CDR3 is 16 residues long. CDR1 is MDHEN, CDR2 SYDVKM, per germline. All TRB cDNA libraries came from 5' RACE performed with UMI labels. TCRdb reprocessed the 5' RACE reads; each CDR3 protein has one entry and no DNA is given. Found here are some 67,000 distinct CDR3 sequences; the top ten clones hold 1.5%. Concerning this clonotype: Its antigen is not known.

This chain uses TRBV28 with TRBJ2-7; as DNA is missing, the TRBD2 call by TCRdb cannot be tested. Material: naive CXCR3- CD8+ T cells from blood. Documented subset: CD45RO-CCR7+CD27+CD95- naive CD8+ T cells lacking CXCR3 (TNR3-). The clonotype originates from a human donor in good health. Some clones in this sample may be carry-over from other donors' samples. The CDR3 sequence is CASSQRTSGRGYEQYF.